Only a few counts were recorded for the clone carrying this TCR beta chain. Its target is unknown. The germline V and J ends were trimmed by 6 bases and 9 bases, with 9 bases remaining between them. Germline values: CDR1 DFQATT, CDR2 SNEGSKA (reference sequence). The CDR3 runs 11 residues. All of the isolated RNA was reverse transcribed, so expressed TCRB transcripts were sequenced. Sequencing used immunoSEQ multiplex PCR; TCRdb keeps in-frame clones, though not all of them. This sample has 500,000 to 800,000 clones, with roughly an eighth found just once. Every single donor gave one heparinised blood draw, and these averaged about 120 mL. These data belong to a study of beta chain features in type 1 diabetes. Study findings and constraints: Although PCR might favor shorter templates, it would do so equally in patients and controls. A pattern of fewer insertions and more deletions at VDJ junctions was seen in type 1 diabetes patients. For Type 1 diabetes patients, all four CD4+ subsets carried TCRB CDR3s that were moderately but significantly shorter.

This sequence joins TRBV20-1 and TRBJ1-6, with D tentatively TRBD1 (5 bases). The clonotype was recovered from a man aged 30 to 45 with type 1 diabetes. Sequencing was done on a sample of naive CD4+ T cells from blood. For the CDR3, the DNA is TGCAGTGCCACACAGGTTTCACCCCTCCACTTT. Encoded protein: CSATQVSPLHF.